A selection of T cell receptor beta chains follows, all from one sample in a study of Tregs in tolerant kidney transplant recipients. The assay was immunoSEQ multiplex PCR, and TCRdb's table has in-frame clones only and misses some. Of about 120,000 clones listed, about 90% are singletons. Sequenced sample: CD4+ T cells from blood. These receptor sequences come from a human donor in good health. CDR3s include the opening cysteine and the closing phenylalanine or tryptophan. A D gene is named only where the DNA matches it firmly. Only part of the rows carry a size: once, few, many, or a class if the clone is expanded.

j_call,d_call,clone_size,v_call,cdr3_aa,cdr3_nt
TRBJ2-3,NA,NA,TRBV18,CASSPPGEDTQYF,TGTGCCAGCTCACCACCGGGGGAAGATACGCAGTATTTT
TRBJ1-1,TRBD1,NA,TRBV19,CASSRPDRGNTEAFF,TGTGCCAGTAGTAGACCTGACAGGGGGAACACTGAAGCTTTCTTT
TRBJ2-1,TRBD2,once,TRBV4-2,CASSQDLASGRLTNEQFF,TGTGCCAGCAGCCAAGATTTGGCTAGCGGGAGGCTGACCAATGAGCAGTTCTTC
TRBJ2-7,NA,NA,TRBV5-1,CASSVLTNHEQYF,TGCGCCAGCAGCGTTCTTACCAACCACGAGCAGTACTTC
TRBJ2-1,NA,NA,TRBV10-3,CAISESQGSSYNEQFF,TGTGCCATCAGTGAGTCGCAGGGGAGCTCCTACAATGAGCAGTTCTTC
TRBJ1-1,NA,NA,TRBV27,CASSLSYQNRAEEAFF,TGTGCCAGCAGTTTGTCTTACCAAAACAGGGCTGAGGAGGCTTTCTTT
TRBJ1-3,TRBD1,once,TRBV4-1,CASSQGTGFSGNTIYF,TGCGCCAGCAGCCAGGGGACAGGGTTCTCTGGAAACACCATATATTTT
TRBJ2-7,TRBD2,once,TRBV5-4,CASSLPGGRDEQYF,TGTGCCAGCAGCCTCCCTGGCGGGAGGGACGAGCAGTACTTC
TRBJ1-4,NA,few,TRBV9,CASSVGQNNEKLFF,TGTGCCAGCAGCGTAGGTCAGAATAATGAAAAACTGTTTTTT
TRBJ1-2,NA,NA,TRBV7-2,CASSRQRNYGYTF,TGTGCCAGCAGCCGACAGCGCAACTATGGCTACACCTTC
TRBJ2-3,TRBD2,NA,TRBV18,CASSPGGLSTDTQYF,TGTGCCAGCTCCCCGGGGGGTTTGAGCACAGATACGCAGTATTTT
TRBJ2-2,NA,NA,TRBV29-1,CSVEGPLNTGEPFF,TGCAGCGTTGAGGGACCACTGAACACCGGGGAGCCGTTTTTT
TRBJ2-3,TRBD2,NA,TRBV11-3,CASSFGLAGGSDTQYF,TGTGCCAGCAGCTTCGGACTAGCGGGGGGCTCGGATACGCAGTATTTT
TRBJ2-1,TRBD2,NA,TRBV30,CAWSRGGLGNNEQFF,TGTGCCTGGAGCCGGGGGGGCTTGGGTAACAATGAGCAGTTCTTC
TRBJ2-1,TRBD2,NA,TRBV5-1,CASSAGRYTYNEQFF,TGCGCCAGCAGCGCCGGGAGGTATACCTACAATGAGCAGTTCTTC
TRBJ2-2,NA,NA,TRBV4-2,CASSPSVGSRGGSGELFF,TGTGCCAGCAGCCCCTCAGTCGGCTCGAGGGGGGGCTCCGGGGAGCTGTTTTTT
TRBJ2-7,NA,NA,TRBV6-5,CASSPRTSYEQYF,TGTGCCAGCAGTCCTCGGACTTCTTACGAGCAGTACTTC
TRBJ1-2,NA,NA,TRBV29-1,CSVRGGSNYGYTF,TGCAGCGTTCGGGGGGGATCTAACTATGGCTACACCTTC
TRBJ2-1,NA,NA,TRBV19,CASSVMGSYNEQFF,TGTGCCAGTAGTGTTATGGGCTCCTACAATGAGCAGTTCTTC
TRBJ2-7,NA,once,TRBV6-1,CASSEEEGGEQYF,TGTGCCAGCAGTGAAGAAGAGGGAGGCGAGCAGTACTTC
TRBJ2-3,NA,NA,TRBV6-1,CASSWVSAGTDTQYF,TGTGCCAGCAGCTGGGTGTCCGCCGGCACAGATACGCAGTATTTT
TRBJ1-2,NA,once,TRBV2,CASSPVYRGGGYTF,TGTGCCAGCAGTCCAGTGTATAGAGGAGGAGGCTACACCTTC
TRBJ2-7,NA,NA,TRBV5-1,CASSLGRLQYF,TGCGCCAGCAGCTTGGGGCGCCTGCAGTACTTC
TRBJ1-5,NA,NA,TRBV6-1,CASRVRGQPQHF,TGTGCCAGCAGGGTTCGGGGTCAGCCCCAGCATTTT
TRBJ2-5,NA,NA,TRBV10-3,CAISHPRQGFGETQYF,TGTGCCATCAGTCATCCGCGACAAGGTTTTGGAGAGACCCAGTACTTC
TRBJ2-7,NA,NA,TRBV7-2,CASSLSQGYEQYF,TGTGCCAGCAGCTTATCGCAGGGCTACGAGCAGTACTTC
TRBJ2-7,TRBD2,NA,TRBV7-9,CASSLRDYHEQYF,TGTGCCAGCAGCTTACGGGACTACCACGAGCAGTACTTC
TRBJ2-2,NA,NA,TRBV7-3,CASSLIRENTGELFF,TGTGCCAGCAGCTTAATCAGGGAGAACACCGGGGAGCTGTTTTTT